This paragraph covers one TCR beta chain sequence. Its antigen is undetermined. A process of 5'RACE template switching, which added a universal primer site and UMIs, was used to make TCR cDNA. TCRdb fed the 5' RACE reads into MiXCR, producing one record per CDR3 protein. The table shows about 240,000 distinct CDR3 sequences, with about 7% occurring only once. The data were taken from a study of T cells after yellow fever vaccination. Study-wide results and caveats: Reappearance after the booster was seen for most primary-vaccination clones, at roughly 96% CD4 and around 90% CD8.

CDR1 and CDR2 (germline): DFQATT, SNEGSKA (reference sequence). V lost 3 bases and J 0 bases, leaving 12 bases between the germline ends. This CDR3 is 15 amino acids long. The sample consisted of CD4+ T cells sorted from PBMCs, taken 15 days after the yellow fever booster vaccination. The rearrangement links TRBV20-1 to TRBJ2-1; D gene uncertain. The receptor was isolated from a man in his thirties or forties who received the YFV17D yellow fever vaccine. CDR3 residues: CSASWVQNSYNEQFF. The CDR3 DNA reads TGCAGTGCTAGTTGGGTACAGAACTCCTACAATGAGCAGTTCTTC.